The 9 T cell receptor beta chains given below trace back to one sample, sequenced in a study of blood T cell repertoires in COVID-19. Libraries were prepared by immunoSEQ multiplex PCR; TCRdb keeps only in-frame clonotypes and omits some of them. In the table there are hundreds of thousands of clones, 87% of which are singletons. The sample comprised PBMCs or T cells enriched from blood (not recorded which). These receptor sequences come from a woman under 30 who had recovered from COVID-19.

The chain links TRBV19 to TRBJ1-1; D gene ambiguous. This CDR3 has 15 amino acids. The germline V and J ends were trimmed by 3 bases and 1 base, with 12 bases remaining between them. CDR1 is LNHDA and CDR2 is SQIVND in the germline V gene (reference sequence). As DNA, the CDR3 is TGTGCCAGTAGTATTTTTGAGGGAACGAACACTGAAGCTTTCTTT. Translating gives CASSIFEGTNTEAFF.

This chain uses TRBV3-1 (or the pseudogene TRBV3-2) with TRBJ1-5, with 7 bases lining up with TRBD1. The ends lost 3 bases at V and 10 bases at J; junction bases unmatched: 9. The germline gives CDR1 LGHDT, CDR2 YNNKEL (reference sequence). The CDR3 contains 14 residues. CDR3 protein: CASSHRDSQGPQHF. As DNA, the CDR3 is TGTGCCAGCAGCCATCGGGACAGCCAAGGCCCCCAGCATTTT.

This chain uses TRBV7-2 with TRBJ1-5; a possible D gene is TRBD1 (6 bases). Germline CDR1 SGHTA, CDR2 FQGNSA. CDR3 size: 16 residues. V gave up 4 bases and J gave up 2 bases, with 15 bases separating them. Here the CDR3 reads CASSYSQGIGNQPQHF. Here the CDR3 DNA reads TGTGCCAGCAGCTACTCCCAGGGGATTGGCAATCAGCCCCAGCATTTT. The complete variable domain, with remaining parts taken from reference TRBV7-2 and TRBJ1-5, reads GAGVSQSPSNKVTEKGKDVELRCDPISGHTALYWYRQSLGQGLEFLIYFQGNSAPDKSGLPSDRFSAERTGGSVSTLTIQRTQQEDSAVYLCASSYSQGIGNQPQHFGDGTRLSIL.

The CDR3 region has the DNA TGCGCCAGCAGCTTGGGGCAGGGACAACGCTCTGGAAACACCATATATTTT. Protein sequence: CASSLGQGQRSGNTIYF. V gene TRBV5-1 combines with J gene TRBJ1-3; D possibly corresponds to TRBD1 (6 bases). The CDR3 is 17 amino acids. Per germline, CDR1 SGHRS and CDR2 YFSETQ. Trimming left V 0 bases short and J 0 bases short, with 13 bases between.

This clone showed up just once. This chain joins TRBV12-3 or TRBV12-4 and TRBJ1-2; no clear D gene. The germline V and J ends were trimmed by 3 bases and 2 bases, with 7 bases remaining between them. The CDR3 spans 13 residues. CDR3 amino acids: CASSFFRNYGYTF. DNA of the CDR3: TGTGCCAGCAGTTTTTTCAGGAACTATGGCTACACCTTC.

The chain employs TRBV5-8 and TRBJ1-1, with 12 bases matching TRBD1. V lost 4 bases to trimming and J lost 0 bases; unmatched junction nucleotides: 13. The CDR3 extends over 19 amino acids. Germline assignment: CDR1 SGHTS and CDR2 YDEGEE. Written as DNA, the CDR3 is TGTGCCAGCAGCCACCTCAGGGGACAGGGGGCGGGCATGAACACTGAAGCTTTCTTT. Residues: CASSHLRGQGAGMNTEAFF.

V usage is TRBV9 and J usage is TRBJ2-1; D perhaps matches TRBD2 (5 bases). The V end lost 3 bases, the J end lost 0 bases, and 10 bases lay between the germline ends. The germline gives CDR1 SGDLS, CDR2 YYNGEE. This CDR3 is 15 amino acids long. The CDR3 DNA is TGTGCCAGCAGCGCTCCGGGATCCTCCTACAATGAGCAGTTCTTC. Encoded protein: CASSAPGSSYNEQFF. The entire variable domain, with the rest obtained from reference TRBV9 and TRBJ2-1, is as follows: DSGVTQTPKHLITATGQRVTLRCSPRSGDLSVYWYQQSLDQGLQFLIQYYNGEERAKGNILERFSAQQFPDLHSELNLSSLELGDSALYFCASSAPGSSYNEQFFGPGTRLTVL.

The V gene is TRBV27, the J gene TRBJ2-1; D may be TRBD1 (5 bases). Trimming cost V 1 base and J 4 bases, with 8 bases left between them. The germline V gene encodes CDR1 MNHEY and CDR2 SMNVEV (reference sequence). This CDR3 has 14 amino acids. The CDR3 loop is CASSLLAGYNEQFF. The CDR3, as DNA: TGTGCCAGCAGTTTATTAGCAGGGTACAATGAGCAGTTCTTC.

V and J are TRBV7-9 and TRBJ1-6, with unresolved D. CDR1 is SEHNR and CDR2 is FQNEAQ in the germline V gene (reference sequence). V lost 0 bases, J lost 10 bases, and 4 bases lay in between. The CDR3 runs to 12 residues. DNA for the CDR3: TGTGCCAGCAGCTTAGCGGAGTCACCCCTCCACTTT. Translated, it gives CASSLAESPLHF.